This T cell receptor beta chain was captured in a study of cytomegalovirus exposure and HLA in healthy donors. The PCR was carried out with 60 Vbeta primers and 13 Jbeta primers. The table came from immunoSEQ multiplex PCR; TCRdb's copy has only in-frame clones and leaves some out. The sample records about 140,000 clones, approximately 84% being singletons. Unmatched junction bases numbered 18, after V lost 5 bases and J lost 1 base. Germline CDR1 is SGHAT and CDR2 is FQNNGV. There are 19 residues in the CDR3. The clonotype was recovered from a man aged 25 to 45 in good health and CMV-seropositive. The chain recombines TRBV11-2 with TRBJ2-7, with TRBD2 identical over 9 bases. The sample was PBMCs. This chain's CDR3 is CASSPINRRAGGTSYEQYF. As DNA, the CDR3 is TGTGCCAGCAGCCCGATCAATCGACGAGCGGGAGGTACTTCCTACGAGCAGTACTTC.